This record covers a single TCR beta chain. This entry belongs to a study of cytomegalovirus exposure and HLA in healthy donors. For the study at large: Within the Caucasian-associated ancestry cluster were approximately 77% of the roughly 400 genotyped donors.

With V trimmed by 8 bases and J by 6 bases, 14 bases remained unmatched. The V gene's germline CDR1 is MDHEN and CDR2 SYDVKM. This CDR3 region has 15 residues. The PCR ran on 60 Vbeta and 13 Jbeta primers. TCRdb keeps only in-frame clones here, not all; method: immunoSEQ multiplex PCR. The sample yields some 170,000 clones, 70% to 80% seen once. Sequencing input: PBMCs. This TCR was recovered from a man in his forties in good health and CMV-seronegative. This chain links TRBV28 with TRBJ2-7, with 9 bases that match TRBD1. The chain's CDR3 is CASEPLGTGSIEQYF. The CDR3 nucleotides read TGTGCCAGCGAACCCCTCGGGACAGGGTCTATCGAGCAGTACTTC.